Listed here are 12 T cell receptor beta chains from one sample, sequenced in a study of spatial heterogeneity in lung cancer. Study conclusions and caveats: The number of expanded tumor alpha and beta chains correlated with mutation number.

For these TCRs, the target antigens are not known. TCRdb passed the 5' RACE reads through MiXCR, listing each CDR3 protein once. The table lists about 13,000 distinct CDR3 sequences, roughly 5.5% of them singletons, with less than 25% in the top ten. Indicated time point: sample taken at primary tumor resection. The sequences come from lung tumor tissue, collected at surgery. These receptors all stem from a male donor with early-stage non-small cell lung cancer.

There are many counts of this clonotype. This chain links TRBV12-3 or TRBV12-4 with TRBJ1-1; 11 bases are shared with TRBD1. V trimming: 2 bases; J trimming: 1 base; junction bases outside the gene matches: 6. CDR3 size: 17 residues. Here the CDR3 reads CASSLRTGGGSNTEAFF. Here the CDR3 DNA reads TGTGCCAGCAGTTTAAGGACAGGGGGCGGTTCGAACACTGAAGCTTTCTTT.

This clonotype was recorded at least ten times. This chain joins TRBV11-2 and TRBJ1-1; TRBD1 might be the D (5 bases). The CDR3 is 13 residues long. CDR1 and CDR2 (germline): SGHAT, FQNNGV. V was shortened by 0 bases and J by 10 bases, with 12 bases between the two germline ends. The CDR3 region is CASSLELFRAAFF. As DNA, the CDR3 is TGTGCCAGCAGCTTAGAGTTGTTCAGGGCAGCTTTCTTT.

This clonotype was seen many times. The chain uses TRBV5-1 and TRBJ2-1, with TRBD2 as a possible D gene (5 bases). Germline V gene data show CDR1 as SGHRS and CDR2 as YFSETQ. The length of the CDR3 is 14 residues. The V and J ends lost 3 bases and 9 bases respectively, with 16 bases between them. CDR3 bases: TGCGCCAGCAGCTCCACCGGACCCCGGGGTGAGCAGTTCTTC. Encoded protein: CASSSTGPRGEQFF.

Ten or more counts support this clonotype. The V call is TRBV20-1, the J call TRBJ2-3, with TRBD2 matching over 9 bases. The CDR3 contains 14 residues. CDR1 is DFQATT, CDR2 SNEGSKA, per germline (reference sequence). Unmatched junction bases numbered 6, after V lost 6 bases and J lost 2 bases. CDR3 in DNA: TGCAGTGCGCGGCGGGGGGGGTACACAGATACGCAGTATTTT. The encoded protein is CSARRGGYTDTQYF.

This clonotype was detected many times. The CDR3 is CASSLVPSSYEQYF. In DNA form, the CDR3 reads TGTGCCAGCAGCTTAGTACCGAGTTCCTACGAGCAGTACTTC. The V gene is TRBV7-8, the J gene TRBJ2-7; no clear D. V was pared by 1 base and J by 1 base, with 8 bases between. This CDR3 is built from 14 residues. CDR1 and CDR2 (germline): SGHVS, FQNEAQ.

As to this clonotype: Just one base apart from a much larger clone, this may be a read error. The chain recombines TRBV4-2 with TRBJ2-2; 8 nucleotides align to TRBD1. The CDR3 extends over 16 amino acids. From germline, CDR1 is LGHNA and CDR2 YNFKEQ. The CDR3 bases are TGTGCCAGCGGCCAAGAGGGACAGGCGAACACCGGGGAGCTGTTTTTT. Translation: CASGQEGQANTGELFF.

By sample share, this clonotype is large. The rearrangement links TRBV20-1 to TRBJ1-5, with a tentative D call TRBD1 (5 bases). Trimming took 0 bases from V and 5 from J, leaving 11 bases between them. The CDR3 has 14 amino acids. Germline V gives CDR1 DFQATT, CDR2 SNEGSKA (reference sequence). In nucleotides, the CDR3 is TGCAGTGCTAGAGATTCAGGGATCTATCAGCCCCAGCATTTT. Translating gives CSARDSGIYQPQHF.

This clonotype was observed many times. The chain is built from TRBV14 and TRBJ1-4; D ambiguous. V was trimmed by 4 bases and J by 0 bases, leaving 12 bases between them. This CDR3 is 16 amino acids long. Germline V gene lookup returns CDR1 SGHDN and CDR2 FVKESK. The CDR3 loop is CASSRRRSATNEKLFF. The CDR3 DNA sequence: TGTGCCAGCAGCCGGAGAAGGAGTGCAACTAATGAAAAACTGTTTTTT.

This clonotype is labeled medium-sized (0.01 to 0.1%). V gene TRBV20-1 combines with J gene TRBJ2-3; no reliable D call. The CDR3 consists of 13 residues. Per germline, CDR1 DFQATT and CDR2 SNEGSKA (reference sequence). V was cut by 2 bases and J by 4 bases, with 10 bases left in between. The CDR3 spells CSARKIGADTQYF. The CDR3 region has the DNA TGCAGTGCTAGAAAAATAGGCGCAGATACGCAGTATTTT.

This clonotype has a count of ten or more. Here the CDR3 reads CASSLRKGSETQYF. DNA of the CDR3: TGTGCCAGCAGCTTAAGGAAGGGTTCGGAGACCCAGTACTTC. The chain carries TRBV7-2 and TRBJ2-5; no definite D call. The CDR3 consists of 14 residues. V gave up 2 bases and J gave up 5 bases, with 12 bases separating them. Germline V gene data show CDR1 as SGHTA and CDR2 as FQGNSA.

The table lists this clonotype with a few counts. V and J are TRBV12-3 or TRBV12-4 and TRBJ2-7; possibly TRBD2 for D (5 bases). Deletions cut 3 bases from V and 3 bases from J, with 12 bases between. This CDR3 comprises 14 residues. Here the CDR3 DNA reads TGTGCCAGCAGTTTTGGGCCGGGGAGCTACGAGCAGTACTTC. Encoded protein: CASSFGPGSYEQYF.

This clonotype was detected ten times or more. The chain carries TRBV20-1 and TRBJ2-1; 14 positions match TRBD2. CDR3 length: 17 amino acids. V was clipped by 7 bases and J by 0 bases; unmatched bases: 8. Germline assignment: CDR1 DFQATT and CDR2 SNEGSKA (reference sequence). CDR3 nucleotides: TGCAGTGGCCAGGGACTAGCGGGGGCTATCTCCTACAATGAGCAGTTCTTC. Its translation is CSGQGLAGAISYNEQFF.